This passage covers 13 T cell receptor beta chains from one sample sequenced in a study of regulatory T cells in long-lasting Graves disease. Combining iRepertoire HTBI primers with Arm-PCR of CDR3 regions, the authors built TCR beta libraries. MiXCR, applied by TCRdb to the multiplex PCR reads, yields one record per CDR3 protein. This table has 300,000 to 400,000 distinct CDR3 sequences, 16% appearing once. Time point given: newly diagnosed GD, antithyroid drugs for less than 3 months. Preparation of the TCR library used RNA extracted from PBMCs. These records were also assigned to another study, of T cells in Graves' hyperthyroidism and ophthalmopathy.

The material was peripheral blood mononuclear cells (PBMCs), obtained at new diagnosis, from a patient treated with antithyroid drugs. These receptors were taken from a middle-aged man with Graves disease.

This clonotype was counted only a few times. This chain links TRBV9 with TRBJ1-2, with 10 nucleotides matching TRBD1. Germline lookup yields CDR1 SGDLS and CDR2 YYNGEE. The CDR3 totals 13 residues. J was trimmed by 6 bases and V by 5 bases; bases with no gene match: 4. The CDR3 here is CASRGQGYDGYTF. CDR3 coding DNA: TGTGCCAGCAGGGGACAGGGGTATGATGGCTACACCTTC.

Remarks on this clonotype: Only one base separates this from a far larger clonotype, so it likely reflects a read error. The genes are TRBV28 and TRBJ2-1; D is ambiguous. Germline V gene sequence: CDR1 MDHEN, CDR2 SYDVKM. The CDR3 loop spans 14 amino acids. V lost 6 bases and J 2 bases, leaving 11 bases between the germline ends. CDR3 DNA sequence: TGTGCCAGCAGCTTTCCGGGCCCCTACAATGAGCAGTTCTTC. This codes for CASSFPGPYNEQFF.

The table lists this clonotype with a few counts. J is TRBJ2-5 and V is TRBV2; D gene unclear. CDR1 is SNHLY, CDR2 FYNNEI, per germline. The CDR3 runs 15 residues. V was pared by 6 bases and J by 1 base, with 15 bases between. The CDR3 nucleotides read TGTGCCAGCAGCTCCCGAAGACTTCTCCAAGAGACCCAGTACTTC. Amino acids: CASSSRRLLQETQYF.

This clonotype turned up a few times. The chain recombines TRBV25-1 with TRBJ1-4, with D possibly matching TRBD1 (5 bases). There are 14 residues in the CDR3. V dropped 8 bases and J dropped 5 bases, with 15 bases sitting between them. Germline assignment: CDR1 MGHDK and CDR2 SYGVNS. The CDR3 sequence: CASSFGGPNEKLFF. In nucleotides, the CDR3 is TGTGCCAGCTCTTTTGGGGGACCGAATGAAAAACTGTTTTTT.

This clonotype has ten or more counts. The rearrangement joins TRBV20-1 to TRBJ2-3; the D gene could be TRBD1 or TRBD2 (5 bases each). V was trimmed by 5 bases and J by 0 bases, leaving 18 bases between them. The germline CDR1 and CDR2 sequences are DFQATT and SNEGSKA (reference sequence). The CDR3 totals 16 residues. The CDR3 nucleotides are TGCAGTGCTTTTCTCTTCCGGGACCCAAGCACAGATACGCAGTATTTT. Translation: CSAFLFRDPSTDTQYF.

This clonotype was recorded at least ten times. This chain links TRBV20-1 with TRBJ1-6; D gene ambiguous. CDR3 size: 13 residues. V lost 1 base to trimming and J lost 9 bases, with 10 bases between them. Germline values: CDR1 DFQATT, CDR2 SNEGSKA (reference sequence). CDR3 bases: TGCAGTGCTAGAGGAGGGCTACGTTCACCCCTCCACTTT. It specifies CSARGGLRSPLHF.

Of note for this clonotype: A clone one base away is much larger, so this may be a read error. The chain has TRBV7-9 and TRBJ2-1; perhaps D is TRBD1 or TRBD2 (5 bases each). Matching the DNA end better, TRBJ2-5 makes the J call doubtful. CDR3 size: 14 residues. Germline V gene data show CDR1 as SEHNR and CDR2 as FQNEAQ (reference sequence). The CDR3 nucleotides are TGTGCCAGCAGCTTAGAACGGGACCAAGAGATCCAGTACTTC. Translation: CASSLERDQEIQYF.

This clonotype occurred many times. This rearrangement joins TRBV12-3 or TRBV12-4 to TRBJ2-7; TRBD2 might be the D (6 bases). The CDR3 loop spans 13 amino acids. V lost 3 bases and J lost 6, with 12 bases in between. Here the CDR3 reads CASSFWSGVEQYF. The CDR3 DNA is TGTGCCAGCAGTTTCTGGTCGGGGGTCGAGCAGTACTTC.

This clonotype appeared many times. The CDR3 nucleotides read TGTGCCAGCAGCTGGGGACGAGCCGCGGGGACCCAGTACTTC. The encoded protein is CASSWGRAAGTQYF. The J gene is TRBJ2-5, the V gene TRBV5-6; D possibly uses TRBD1 or TRBD2 (5 bases each). This CDR3 comprises 14 residues. With 3 bases removed from V and 7 bases from J, the gap between germline ends came to 16 bases. Germline CDR1 SGHDT, CDR2 YYEEEE.

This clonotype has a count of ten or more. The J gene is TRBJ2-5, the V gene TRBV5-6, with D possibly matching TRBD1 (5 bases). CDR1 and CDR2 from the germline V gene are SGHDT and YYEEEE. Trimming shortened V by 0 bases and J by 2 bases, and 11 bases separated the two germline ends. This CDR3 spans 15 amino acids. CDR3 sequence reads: CASSLAPTVQETQYF. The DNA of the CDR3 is TGTGCCAGCAGCTTGGCCCCGACAGTTCAAGAGACCCAGTACTTC.

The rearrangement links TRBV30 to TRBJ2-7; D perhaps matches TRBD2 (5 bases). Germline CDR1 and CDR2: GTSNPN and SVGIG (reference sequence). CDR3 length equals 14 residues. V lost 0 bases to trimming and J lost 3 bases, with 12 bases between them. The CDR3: CAWSVRRGIYEQYF. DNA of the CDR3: TGTGCCTGGAGTGTACGTCGGGGTATCTACGAGCAGTACTTC.

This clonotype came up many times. For the CDR3, the DNA is TGCGCCAGCAGCTTGATGTCCGCCTCTGGAAACACCATATATTTT. It translates to CASSLMSASGNTIYF. The chain recombines TRBV5-1 with TRBJ1-3; D unresolved. Germline CDR1 reads SGHRS; CDR2 reads YFSETQ. CDR3 length: 15 residues. V was pared by 1 base and J by 0 bases, with 8 bases between.

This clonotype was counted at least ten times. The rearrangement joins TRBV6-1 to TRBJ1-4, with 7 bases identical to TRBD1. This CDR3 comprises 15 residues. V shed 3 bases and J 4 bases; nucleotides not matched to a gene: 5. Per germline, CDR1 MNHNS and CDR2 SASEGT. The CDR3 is CASSEQTGSNEKLFF. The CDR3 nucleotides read TGTGCCAGCAGTGAGCAGACAGGGAGTAATGAAAAACTGTTTTTT.